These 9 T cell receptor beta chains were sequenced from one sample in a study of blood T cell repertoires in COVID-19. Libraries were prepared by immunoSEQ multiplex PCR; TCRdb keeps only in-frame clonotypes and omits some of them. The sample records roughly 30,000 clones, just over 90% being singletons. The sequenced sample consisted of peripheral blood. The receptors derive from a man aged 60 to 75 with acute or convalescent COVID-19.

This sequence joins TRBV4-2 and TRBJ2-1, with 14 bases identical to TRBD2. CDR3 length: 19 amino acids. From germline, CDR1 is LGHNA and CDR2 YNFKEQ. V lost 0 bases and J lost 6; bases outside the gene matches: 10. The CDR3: CASSQEGGLAGDRANEQFF. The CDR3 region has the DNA TGTGCCAGCAGCCAAGAAGGGGGACTAGCGGGAGATAGGGCCAATGAGCAGTTCTTC.

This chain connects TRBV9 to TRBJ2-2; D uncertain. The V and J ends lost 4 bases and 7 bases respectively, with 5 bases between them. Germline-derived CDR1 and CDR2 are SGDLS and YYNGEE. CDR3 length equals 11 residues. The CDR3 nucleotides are TGTGCCAGCAGCTTCAGCGGGGAGCTGTTTTTT. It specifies CASSFSGELFF.

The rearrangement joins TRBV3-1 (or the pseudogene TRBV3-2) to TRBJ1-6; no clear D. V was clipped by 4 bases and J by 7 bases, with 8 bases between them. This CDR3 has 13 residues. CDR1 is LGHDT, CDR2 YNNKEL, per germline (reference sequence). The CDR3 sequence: CASSRRGNSPLHF. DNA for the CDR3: TGTGCCAGCAGCCGTCGAGGAAATTCACCCCTCCACTTT.

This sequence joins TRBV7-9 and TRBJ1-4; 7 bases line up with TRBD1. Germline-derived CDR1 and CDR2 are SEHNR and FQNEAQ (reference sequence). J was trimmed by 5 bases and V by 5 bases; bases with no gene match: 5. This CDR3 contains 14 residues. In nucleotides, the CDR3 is TGTGCCAGCAGCACGGACAGGTTAAATGAAAAACTGTTTTTT. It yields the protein CASSTDRLNEKLFF.

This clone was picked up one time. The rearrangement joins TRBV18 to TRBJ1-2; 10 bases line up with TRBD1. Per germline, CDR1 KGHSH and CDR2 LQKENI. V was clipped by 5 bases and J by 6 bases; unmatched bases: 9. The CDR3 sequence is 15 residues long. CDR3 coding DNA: TGTGCCAGCTCATCGCTCGGGACAGGGGAAAATGGCTACACCTTC. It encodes CASSSLGTGENGYTF. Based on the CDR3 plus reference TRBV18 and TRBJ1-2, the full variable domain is NAGVMQNPRHLVRRRGQEARLRCSPMKGHSHVYWYRQLPEEGLKFMVYLQKENIIDESGMPKERFSAEFPKEGPSILRIQQVVRGDSAAYFCASSSLGTGENGYTFGSGTRLTVV.

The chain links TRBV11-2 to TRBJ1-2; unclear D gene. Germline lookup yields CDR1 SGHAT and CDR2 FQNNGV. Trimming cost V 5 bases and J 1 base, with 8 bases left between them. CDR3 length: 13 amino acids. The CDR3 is CASSAPDNYGYTF. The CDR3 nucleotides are TGTGCCAGCAGCGCCCCAGATAACTATGGCTACACCTTC.

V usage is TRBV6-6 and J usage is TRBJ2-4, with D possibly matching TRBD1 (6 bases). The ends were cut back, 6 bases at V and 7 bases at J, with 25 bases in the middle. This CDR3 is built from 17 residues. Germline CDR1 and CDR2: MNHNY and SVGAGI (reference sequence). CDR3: CASSRYRPLQGTNIQYF. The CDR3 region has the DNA TGTGCCAGCAGCCGATACCGCCCATTACAGGGAACGAACATTCAGTACTTC.

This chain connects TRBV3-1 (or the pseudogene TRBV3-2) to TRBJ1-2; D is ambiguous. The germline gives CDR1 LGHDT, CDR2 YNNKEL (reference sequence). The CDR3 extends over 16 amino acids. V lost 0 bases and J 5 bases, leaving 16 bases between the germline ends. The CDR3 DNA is TGTGCCAGCAGCCAAGATGGGCGGGGTAACCTGTATGGCTACACCTTC. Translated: CASSQDGRGNLYGYTF.

The CDR3 nucleotides read TGTGCCAGCAGCTTGTTGACAGGGGAGGGCCAAGAGACCCAGTACTTC. The encoded protein is CASSLLTGEGQETQYF. The chain links TRBV5-6 to TRBJ2-5, with a weak D call TRBD1 (8 bases). The CDR3 totals 16 residues. Trimming removed 1 base at V and 1 base at J, with 14 bases between. Germline assignment: CDR1 SGHDT and CDR2 YYEEEE.